The present T cell receptor (beta chain) was sequenced within a study of OX40 agonist ivuxolimab in advanced cancers. Only in-frame clones appear in the TCRdb table, and some are missing; sequencing was by immunoSEQ multiplex PCR. The profile covers under 85,000 clones, with approximately 85% appearing a single time and around 4.1% taken by the ten largest. The sequence derives from an adult with an advanced solid tumor such as melanoma, head and neck, liver or kidney cancer. Sequences were derived from CD4+ or CD8+ T cells sorted from blood, sampled in a trial of the OX40 agonist ivuxolimab.

Here the CDR3 reads CASSLDVAGAGSGANVLTF. The CDR3 nucleotides read TGTGCCAGCAGCTTAGACGTTGCGGGGGCCGGATCTGGGGCCAACGTCCTGACTTTC. This chain uses TRBV7-6 with TRBJ2-6, with D possibly being TRBD2 (7 bases). There are 19 residues in the CDR3. Germline V gene lookup returns CDR1 SGHVS and CDR2 FNYEAQ. Trimming took 1 base from V and 1 from J, leaving 17 bases between them.